This TCR beta chain was sequenced for a study of blood T cells in healthy people across ages. General study points: Unsorted PBMCs prevented conclusive naive versus antigen-experienced comparison. CMV status of donors was unknown, possibly confounding expanded clonotype changes.

This clonotype appeared a few times. Its antigen is currently unknown. Per-sample PBMC isolation yielded at least 6.5 million cells. The second PCR ran roughly 7 to 12 cycles with a sample-barcoded 5' primer and J-beta primers. There were at least 2.5 million CDR3-containing paired-end reads obtained from each sample. TCRdb reprocessed the 5' RACE reads with MiXCR, giving one entry per CDR3 protein. The sample yields some 750,000 distinct CDR3 sequences, about 24% seen once. The germline CDR1 and CDR2 sequences are SEHNR and FQNEAQ (reference sequence). V was trimmed by 1 base and J by 5 bases, leaving 11 bases between them. CDR3 length: 14 residues.

The chain combines TRBV7-9 with TRBJ2-5; D unresolved. The sample was blood. The sequence was collected from an older man in good health. The chain's CDR3 is CASSLDSFGETQYF. The CDR3 bases are TGTGCCAGCAGCTTAGATTCTTTTGGGGAGACCCAGTACTTC.